One and the same sample provided the 28 T cell receptor beta chains below, sequenced in a study of T cell repertoires in cytomegalovirus infection. One entry per CDR3 protein, called by TCRdb with MiXCR from the reads. The sample includes 90,000 to 120,000 distinct CDR3 sequences, under 50% of them seen just once. Their target antigens are unknown. The material was CD8+ T cells from cultured PBMCs, obtained from culture after CMV antigen stimulation. The receptors here all came from a human donor in good health (CMV status not recorded). Some clones in this sample may be carry-over from other donors' samples.

This clonotype was picked up many times. CDR3 amino acids: CASSTLGLGGTEAFF. DNA for the CDR3: TGTGCCAGCAGTACACTCGGCCTAGGGGGGACTGAAGCTTTCTTT. The rearrangement joins TRBV6-1 to TRBJ1-1; possible D gene TRBD1, 6 bases. This CDR3 region has 15 residues. CDR1 MNHNS and CDR2 SASEGT come from the germline V gene. V gave up 5 bases and J gave up 5 bases, with 18 bases separating them.

The chain is built from TRBV7-4 and TRBJ2-4; 7 nucleotides match TRBD1. The CDR3 runs to 14 residues. With V trimmed by 4 bases and J by 8 bases, 8 bases remained unmatched. Germline V lookup: CDR1 SGHVT, CDR2 SQSDAQ. The CDR3 is CASSSGQVEDIQYF. The DNA for the CDR3 is TGTGCCAGCAGCTCCGGACAGGTGGAGGACATTCAGTACTTC.

Ten or more counts support this clonotype. The chain has TRBV3-1 and TRBJ2-7; D gene ambiguous. Germline CDR1 reads LGHDT; CDR2 reads YNNKEL (reference sequence). This CDR3 contains 14 residues. V lost 0 bases and J lost 1, with 7 bases in between. This CDR3 is CASSQEALSYEQYF. CDR3 nucleotide sequence: TGTGCCAGCAGCCAAGAGGCCCTTTCCTACGAGCAGTACTTC.

This clonotype was counted a few times. V gene TRBV29-1 combines with J gene TRBJ1-1, with no clear D. This CDR3 has 13 residues. Germline-derived CDR1 and CDR2 are SQVTM and ANQGSEA. V dropped 7 bases and J dropped 6 bases, with 18 bases sitting between them. In DNA, the CDR3 is TGCAGCGCCCAGGCGGGGTTCGGCGCTGAAGCTTTCTTT. The encoded protein is CSAQAGFGAEAFF.

This chain joins TRBV6-5 and TRBJ2-2; a possible D gene is TRBD2 (5 bases). Germline V gives CDR1 MNHEY, CDR2 SVGAGI. V was clipped by 0 bases and J by 5 bases, with 7 bases between them. CDR3 size: 14 residues. The CDR3 DNA reads TGTGCCAGCAGTTACTCCGGGGAAACCGGGGAGCTGTTTTTT. This codes for CASSYSGETGELFF.

This clonotype was seen just once. V usage is TRBV15 and J usage is TRBJ1-5; D not resolved. The germline V gene has CDR1 LNHNV and CDR2 YYDKDF (reference sequence). Trimming took 1 base from V and 2 from J, leaving 9 bases between them. CDR3 length: 15 amino acids. CDR3 nucleotide sequence: TGTGCCACCAGCAGAGGAAGGGCCGGCAATCAGCCCCAGCATTTT. It encodes CATSRGRAGNQPQHF.

This clonotype showed up just a few times. The rearrangement uses TRBV27 and TRBJ1-3; D uncertain. The CDR3 loop spans 15 amino acids. From germline, CDR1 is MNHEY and CDR2 SMNVEV (reference sequence). Trimming removed 0 bases from V and 0 bases from J, with 6 bases in between. This CDR3 is CASSLSGSSGNTIYF. The CDR3 DNA sequence: TGTGCCAGCAGTTTATCAGGGAGCTCTGGAAACACCATATATTTT.

The chain carries TRBV6-2 or TRBV6-3 and TRBJ1-1; 7 bases agree with TRBD1. Germline values: CDR1 MNHEY, CDR2 SVGEGT. The V and J ends lost 5 bases and 5 bases, in that order; junction bases with no gene match: 8. The length of the CDR3 is 14 residues. The CDR3 region is CASSGGGASTEAFF. CDR3 coding DNA: TGTGCCAGCAGTGGAGGGGGCGCGAGTACTGAAGCTTTCTTT.

The chain uses TRBV19 and TRBJ1-2; D is unresolved. The CDR3 runs to 14 residues. The V end lost 1 base, the J end lost 0 bases, and 6 bases lay between the germline ends. CDR1 is LNHDA, CDR2 SQIVND, per germline (reference sequence). CDR3 sequence (DNA): TGTGCCAGTAGTATAGCCACTTCTAACTATGGCTACACCTTC. This translates into CASSIATSNYGYTF.

This clonotype has only a few counts. V usage is TRBV7-6 and J usage is TRBJ2-7; D possibly corresponds to TRBD1 (5 bases). V was shortened by 1 base and J by 12 bases, with 13 bases between the two germline ends. The germline V gene encodes CDR1 SGHVS and CDR2 FNYEAQ. The CDR3 runs 12 residues. The CDR3 DNA sequence: TGTGCCAGCAGCTTAGAGGGCAGGGTAGTGTACTTC. This sequence encodes CASSLEGRVVYF.

The V call is TRBV5-4, the J call TRBJ2-2; no definite D call. This CDR3 contains 14 residues. Germline loops: CDR1 SGHNT, CDR2 YYREEE (reference sequence). The V end lost 1 base, the J end lost 2 bases, and 6 bases lay between the germline ends. The CDR3 bases are TGTGCCAGCAGCTTGAGTGTCAACACCGGGGAGCTGTTTTTT. Its translation: CASSLSVNTGELFF.

The sample holds many counts of this clonotype. The chain uses TRBV7-6 and TRBJ2-5; TRBD2 aligns across 8 bases. J lost 4 bases, V lost 2 bases, and 9 bases had no gene match. Germline loops: CDR1 SGHVS, CDR2 FNYEAQ. This CDR3 is built from 16 residues. The CDR3 is CASSLSGGSFSETQYF. The CDR3 DNA follows: TGTGCCAGCAGCTTAAGCGGGGGTAGCTTCTCAGAGACCCAGTACTTC.

This clonotype was observed at least ten times. This sequence joins TRBV5-6 and TRBJ2-1; 10 nucleotides align to TRBD2. V shed 3 bases, J shed 3 bases, and the junction held 6 bases outside the gene matches. The CDR3 has 16 residues. CDR1 and CDR2 from the germline V gene are SGHDT and YYEEEE. The CDR3 loop is CASSSISSGGYNEQFF. As DNA, the CDR3 is TGTGCCAGCAGCTCCATTTCTAGCGGGGGCTACAATGAGCAGTTCTTC.

The gene calls are TRBV29-1 and TRBJ2-3, with TRBD1 identical over 10 bases. Germline V gene data show CDR1 as SQVTM and CDR2 as ANQGSEA. V lost 4 bases to trimming and J lost 5 bases; unmatched junction nucleotides: 6. This CDR3 spans 14 amino acids. CDR3 sequence reads: CSVVGTGVIDTQYF. The CDR3 DNA reads TGCAGCGTTGTAGGGACAGGGGTTATAGATACGCAGTATTTT.

CDR3 protein: CASSQVRVSAYNEQFF. The CDR3 coding sequence is TGCGCCAGCAGCCAAGTTCGGGTTTCAGCCTACAATGAGCAGTTCTTC. This sequence joins TRBV4-3 and TRBJ2-1; D is ambiguous. Germline V gives CDR1 LGHNA, CDR2 YSLEER. The CDR3 is made up of 16 amino acids. V shed 1 base and J shed 2 bases, with 12 bases lying between them.

The CDR3 sequence is CASSQDGGSYEQYF. The CDR3 region has the DNA TGTGCCAGCAGCCAAGATGGCGGATCCTACGAGCAGTACTTC. This chain joins TRBV3-1 and TRBJ2-7; D gene unclear. V was cut by 0 bases and J by 1 base, with 7 bases left in between. Germline-derived CDR1 and CDR2 are LGHDT and YNNKEL (reference sequence). The CDR3 is 14 residues long.

This clonotype was seen at least ten times. The V and J genes are TRBV7-2 and TRBJ1-1, with D unresolved. Germline V gene sequence: CDR1 SGHTA, CDR2 FQGNSA. The germline V and J ends were trimmed by 3 bases and 1 base, with 3 bases remaining between them. This CDR3 is built from 12 residues. The CDR3 is CASSLTNTEAFF. The CDR3, as DNA: TGTGCCAGCAGCTTGACGAACACTGAAGCTTTCTTT.

This chain connects TRBV15 to TRBJ1-5; unclear D gene. The CDR3 extends over 18 amino acids. The ends were cut back, 0 bases at V and 3 bases at J, with 18 bases in the middle. From germline, CDR1 is LNHNV and CDR2 YYDKDF (reference sequence). DNA for the CDR3: TGTGCCACCAGCAGAGATGGGGTTAGGGCGGGGAACAATCAGCCCCAGCATTTT. Amino acids: CATSRDGVRAGNNQPQHF.

The chain links TRBV3-1 to TRBJ1-2; perhaps TRBD1 as D (6 bases). V gave up 4 bases and J gave up 6 bases, with 18 bases separating them. This CDR3 contains 15 residues. From germline, CDR1 is LGHDT and CDR2 YNNKEL (reference sequence). The CDR3 bases are TGTGCCAGCAGCCCTATTCAGGGGACCACGGATGGCTACACCTTC. Translating it yields CASSPIQGTTDGYTF.

The V and J genes are TRBV12-3 or TRBV12-4 and TRBJ2-1; weak D call: TRBD2 (5 bases). V was shortened by 8 bases and J by 2 bases, with 10 bases between the two germline ends. CDR3 length equals 13 residues. The CDR3 sequence is CASADWTYNEQFF. The DNA for the CDR3 is TGTGCCAGCGCGGACTGGACCTACAATGAGCAGTTCTTC.

The chain combines TRBV12-3 or TRBV12-4 with TRBJ1-4; 10 positions agree with TRBD1. The CDR3 length is 14 residues. The V segment lost 2 bases and the J segment 14 bases; nucleotides outside the gene matches: 8. The chain's CDR3 is CASSLSYPGQGLFF. CDR3 coding DNA: TGTGCCAGCAGTTTATCATATCCGGGACAGGGGCTGTTTTTT.

This clonotype was observed a single time. The chain recombines TRBV3-1 with TRBJ2-3; 9 bases fit TRBD1. The CDR3 sequence is 15 residues long. Germline CDR1 LGHDT, CDR2 YNNKEL (reference sequence). V lost 0 bases, J lost 4 bases, and 2 bases stayed unmatched. The CDR3 bases are TGTGCCAGCAGCCAAGATGGGGACAGGGCAGATACGCAGTATTTT. Translation: CASSQDGDRADTQYF.

The CDR3 reads CASSNWENTGELFF. The CDR3 DNA sequence: TGTGCCAGTAGCAACTGGGAAAACACCGGGGAGCTGTTTTTT. The rearrangement joins TRBV19 to TRBJ2-2; D gene unclear. The CDR3 runs 14 residues. Trimming took 6 bases from V and 2 from J, leaving 10 bases between them. CDR1 is LNHDA and CDR2 is SQIVND in the germline V gene (reference sequence).

The V and J genes are TRBV6-6 and TRBJ1-2; the D is unclear. V lost 2 bases, J lost 2 bases, and 12 bases lay in between. The CDR3 sequence is 15 residues long. Germline V CDR1 and CDR2: MNHNY, SVGAGI (reference sequence). CDR3 protein: CASSYEHPGNYGYTF. CDR3 coding DNA: TGTGCCAGCAGTTACGAACACCCTGGAAACTATGGCTACACCTTC.

CDR3 coding DNA: TGTGCCAGCAGTACTGGGGACAGGGGGCAGGACACTGAAGCTTTCTTT. Protein product: CASSTGDRGQDTEAFF. V is TRBV7-9 and J is TRBJ1-1; 12 nucleotides match TRBD1. This CDR3 contains 16 residues. Germline-derived CDR1 and CDR2 are SEHNR and FQNEAQ (reference sequence). V was pared by 6 bases and J by 3 bases, with 8 bases of the junction left unmatched.

The genes are TRBV10-3 and TRBJ2-7; TRBD1 agrees at 9 bases. The V and J ends lost 2 bases and 3 bases, in that order; junction bases with no gene match: 8. Germline V gene data show CDR1 as ENHRY and CDR2 as SYGVKD. CDR3 length equals 16 residues. The CDR3 sequence is CAISEPLDRGIYEQYF. The CDR3 nucleotides read TGTGCCATCAGTGAGCCCTTAGACAGGGGGATCTACGAGCAGTACTTC.

V is TRBV12-3 or TRBV12-4 and J is TRBJ1-5; D is possibly TRBD1 (6 bases). V shed 5 bases and J shed 7 bases, with 12 bases lying between them. This CDR3 is built from 13 residues. CDR3 region: CASSVGGEQPQHF. The CDR3 region has the DNA TGTGCCAGCAGTGTAGGGGGGGAGCAGCCCCAGCATTTT.

This clonotype was observed a handful of times. The chain combines TRBV6-1 with TRBJ2-7; tentative D call: TRBD2 (6 bases). Trimming shortened V by 10 bases and J by 0 bases, and 13 bases separated the two germline ends. The CDR3 totals 13 residues. Germline CDR1 MNHNS, CDR2 SASEGT. The CDR3 sequence is CATQAGDSYEQYF. CDR3 coding DNA: TGTGCCACCCAAGCGGGCGACTCCTACGAGCAGTACTTC.